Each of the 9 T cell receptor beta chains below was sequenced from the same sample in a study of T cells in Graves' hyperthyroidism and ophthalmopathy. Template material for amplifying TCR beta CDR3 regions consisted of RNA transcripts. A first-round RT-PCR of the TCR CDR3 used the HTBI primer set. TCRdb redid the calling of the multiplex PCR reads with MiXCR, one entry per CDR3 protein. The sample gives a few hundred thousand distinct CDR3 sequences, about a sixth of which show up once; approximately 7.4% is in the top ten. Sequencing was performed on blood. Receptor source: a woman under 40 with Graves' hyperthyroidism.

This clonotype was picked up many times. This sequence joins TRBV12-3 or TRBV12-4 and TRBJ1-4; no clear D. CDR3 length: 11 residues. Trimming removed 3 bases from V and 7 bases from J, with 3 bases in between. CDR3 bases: TGTGCCAGCAGTTTTTCTGAAAAACTGTTTTTT. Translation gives CASSFSEKLFF.

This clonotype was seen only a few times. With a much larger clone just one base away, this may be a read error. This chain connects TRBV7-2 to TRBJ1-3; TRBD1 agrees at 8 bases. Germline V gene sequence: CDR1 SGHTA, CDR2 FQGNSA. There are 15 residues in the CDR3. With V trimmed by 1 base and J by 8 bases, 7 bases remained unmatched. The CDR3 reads CASSLDGTGGDTIYF. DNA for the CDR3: TGTGCCAGCAGCTTAGATGGGACAGGCGGAGACACCATATATTTT.

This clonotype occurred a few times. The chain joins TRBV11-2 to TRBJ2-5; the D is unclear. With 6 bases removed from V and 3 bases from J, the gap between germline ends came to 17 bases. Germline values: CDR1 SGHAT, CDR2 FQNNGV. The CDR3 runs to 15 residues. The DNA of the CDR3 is TGTGCCAGCAGTTCCCGACAAAATATAAAAGAGACCCAGTACTTC. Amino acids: CASSSRQNIKETQYF. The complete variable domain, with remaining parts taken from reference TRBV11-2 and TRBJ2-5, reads EAGVAQSPRYKIIEKRQSVAFWCNPISGHATLYWYQQILGQGPKLLIQFQNNGVVDDSQLPKDRFSAERLKGVDSTLKIQPAKLEDSAVYLCASSSRQNIKETQYFGPGTRLLVL.

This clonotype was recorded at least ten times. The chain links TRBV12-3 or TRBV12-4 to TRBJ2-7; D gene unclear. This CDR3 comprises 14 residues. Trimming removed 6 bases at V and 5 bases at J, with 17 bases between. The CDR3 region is CASRLTDGDHEQYF. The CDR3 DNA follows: TGTGCCAGCAGACTCACGGACGGAGACCACGAGCAGTACTTC.

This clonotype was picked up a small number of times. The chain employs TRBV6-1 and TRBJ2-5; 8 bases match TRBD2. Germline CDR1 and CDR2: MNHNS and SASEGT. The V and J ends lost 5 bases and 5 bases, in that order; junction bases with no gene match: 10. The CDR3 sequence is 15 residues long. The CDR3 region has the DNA TGTGCCAGCAGTTACGAAGCGGGAGTCGTTGAGACCCAGTACTTC. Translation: CASSYEAGVVETQYF.

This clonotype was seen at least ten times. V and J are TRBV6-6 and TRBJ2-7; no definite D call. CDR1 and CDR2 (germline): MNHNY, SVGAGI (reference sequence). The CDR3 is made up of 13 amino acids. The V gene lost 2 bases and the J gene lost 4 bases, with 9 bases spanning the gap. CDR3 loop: CASSYRVQYEQYF. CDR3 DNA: TGTGCCAGCAGTTACCGGGTTCAGTACGAGCAGTACTTC.

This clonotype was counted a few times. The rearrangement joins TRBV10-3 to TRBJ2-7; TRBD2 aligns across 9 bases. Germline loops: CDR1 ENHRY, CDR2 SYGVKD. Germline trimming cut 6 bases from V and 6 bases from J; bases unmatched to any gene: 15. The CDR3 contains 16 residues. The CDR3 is CAIRAVAGVIVGEQYF. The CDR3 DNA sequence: TGTGCCATCAGGGCTGTAGCGGGAGTTATAGTGGGCGAGCAGTACTTC.

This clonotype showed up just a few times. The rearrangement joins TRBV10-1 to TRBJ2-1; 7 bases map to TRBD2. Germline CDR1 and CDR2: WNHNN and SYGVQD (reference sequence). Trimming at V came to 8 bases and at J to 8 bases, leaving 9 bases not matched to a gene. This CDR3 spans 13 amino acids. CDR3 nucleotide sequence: TGCGCCAGCGCGGGAGCCGCTATGGATGAGCAGTTCTTC. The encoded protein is CASAGAAMDEQFF.

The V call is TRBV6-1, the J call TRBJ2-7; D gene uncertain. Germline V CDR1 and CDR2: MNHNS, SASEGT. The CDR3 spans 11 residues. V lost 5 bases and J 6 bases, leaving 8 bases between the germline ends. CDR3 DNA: TGTGCCAGCAGTTCCGACTCCGAGCAGTACTTC. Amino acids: CASSSDSEQYF.